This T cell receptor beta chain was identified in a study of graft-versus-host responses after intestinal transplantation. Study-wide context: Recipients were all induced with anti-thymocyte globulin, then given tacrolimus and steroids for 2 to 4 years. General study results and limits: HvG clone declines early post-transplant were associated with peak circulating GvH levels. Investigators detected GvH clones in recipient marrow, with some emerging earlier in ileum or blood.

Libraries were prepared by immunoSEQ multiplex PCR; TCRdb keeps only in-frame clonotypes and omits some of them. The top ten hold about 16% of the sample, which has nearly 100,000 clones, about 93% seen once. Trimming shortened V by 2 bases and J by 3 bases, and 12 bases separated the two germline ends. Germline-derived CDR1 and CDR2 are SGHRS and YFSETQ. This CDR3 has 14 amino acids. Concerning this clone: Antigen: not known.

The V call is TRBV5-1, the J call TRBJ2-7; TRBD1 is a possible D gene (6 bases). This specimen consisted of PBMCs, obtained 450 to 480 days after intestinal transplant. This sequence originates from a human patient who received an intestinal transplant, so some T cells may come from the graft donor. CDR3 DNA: TGCGCCAGCAGCTTAACGCAGGGGAGCTACGAGCAGTACTTC. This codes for CASSLTQGSYEQYF.